This T cell receptor beta chain was profiled in a study of blood T cell repertoires in COVID-19 (TCRdb year 2020). Describing the broader study: The collaborator samples originated in the United States, Italy and Spain and spanned the acute and convalescent phases of COVID-19. Where available, HLA class I and class II types were obtained from metadata supplied by the sample provider rather than from assay-based typing. The material from the prospective study consisted of cDNA or gDNA derived from T cells, B-cell-depleted T cells, or PBMCs. The samples were drawn from two sources: the first 160 participants of the ongoing ImmuneRACE study, and 1,000 to 1,500 subjects contributed by 6 global collaborators. The repertoires were made available in a free public database intended to serve as a resource for research on the immune response to SARS-CoV-2. Subjects who had been exposed to COVID-19, were actively infected with it, or had recovered from it provided the deeply sampled blood TCRbeta repertoires that made up the dataset. A de-identified subject ID, COVID-19 status, age in years and sex were almost always included in the sample metadata.

What the authors observed across the whole study: Clinical and demographic metadata were provided uncurated, with the amount varying by source and participant.

V and J lose 7 bases and 5 bases, and a span of 15 bases separates them. For CDR1 and CDR2, the germline V gene lists SGHRS and YFSETQ. The CDR3, cysteine through phenylalanine, is 14 amino acids long. Just the 42-base CDR3 DNA is kept, in frame starting at base 1. One collaborating source in Seattle enrolled patients while the patients were actively infected and followed the patients over time throughout the course of disease. The collaborating institutions used their own protocols to collect whole blood in K2EDTA tubes. Collaborator samples were shipped for TCRbeta analysis as frozen whole blood, isolated PBMCs, or DNA extracted from either sample type. As concerns this clone: The clone's antigen remains unknown. The input lacks base qualities; no much larger clone sits a single base away.

TCRbeta CDR3 regions were amplified from genomic DNA by means of the immunoSEQ Assay, a bias-controlled multiplex PCR. In the source study's methods: Nucleated cell counts per sample were estimated from amplification of reference gene primers within the assay. Sequence reads were collapsed and filtered to measure the absolute abundance of every unique TCRbeta CDR3 rearrangement. For each sample, productive Simpson clonality was calculated as the square root of Simpson's diversity index across productive rearrangements. Imported from immuneACCESS, the table was reduced by TCRdb to in-frame sequences with V and J called. These copies leave out some clones; in studies compared against another copy, an unresolved V gene accounts for under half, and the cause of the remainder is not known. That table is the source of V, J and clone size, and D and trimming were worked out from the DNA. A total of about 240,000 clones appear in this sample, approximately 78% of them only once. The top ten constitute under 8.5% of the sample.

The sequence links TRBV5-1 to TRBJ2-2, with a tentative D gene TRBD2 over 7 matching bases. This TCR derives from a woman aged 80 or over with COVID-19, enrolled during active disease. The sample comprised peripheral blood. The CDR3 reads CASFPGGSTGELFF. The bases read TGCGCCAGCTTTCCGGGGGGCTCGACCGGGGAGCTGTTTTTT.